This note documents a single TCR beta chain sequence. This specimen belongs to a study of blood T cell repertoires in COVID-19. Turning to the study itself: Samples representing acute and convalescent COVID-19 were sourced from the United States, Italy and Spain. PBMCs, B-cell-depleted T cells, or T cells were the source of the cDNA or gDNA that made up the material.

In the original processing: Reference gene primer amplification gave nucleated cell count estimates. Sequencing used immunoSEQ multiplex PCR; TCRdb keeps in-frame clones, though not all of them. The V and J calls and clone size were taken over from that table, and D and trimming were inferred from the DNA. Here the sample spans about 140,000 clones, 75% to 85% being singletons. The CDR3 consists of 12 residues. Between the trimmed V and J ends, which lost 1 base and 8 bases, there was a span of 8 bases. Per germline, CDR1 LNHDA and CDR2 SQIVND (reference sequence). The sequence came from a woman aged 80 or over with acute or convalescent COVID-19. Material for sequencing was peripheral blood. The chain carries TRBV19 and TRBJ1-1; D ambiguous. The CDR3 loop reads CASSIGVAEAFF. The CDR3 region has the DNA TGTGCCAGTAGTATAGGAGTTGCAGAAGCTTTCTTT.